This TCR beta chain was identified during a study of blood T cell repertoires in COVID-19. Study-wide context: Some COVID-19 samples were acute and others convalescent; all came from the United States, Italy and Spain. The cDNA or gDNA used as material had been derived from T cells, B-cell-depleted T cells, or PBMCs.

This CDR3 is built from 12 residues. The V and J ends lost 8 bases and 1 base respectively, with 11 bases between them. CDR1 is GTSNPN, CDR2 SVGIG, per germline (reference sequence). In the study's own analysis: Nucleated cell counts were estimated from reference gene primer amplification. The method was immunoSEQ multiplex PCR; TCRdb's version includes in-frame clones alone and lacks a portion of them. The V and J calls and clone size come from that table; D and trimming were worked out from the DNA. The sample lists more than 350,000 clones, approximately 89% occurring once. The count of this clone is one. The Seattle patients joined while their infection was active and were tracked longitudinally afterward.

The material sequenced was peripheral blood. The sequence was collected from a woman aged 30 to 39 with COVID-19, enrolled during active disease. The chain recombines TRBV30 with TRBJ1-1; D not resolved. CDR3 bases: TGTGCCATCGGTCGGGGGAACACTGAAGCTTTCTTT. This codes for CAIGRGNTEAFF. Complete variable domain (other parts from reference TRBV30 and TRBJ1-1): SQTIHQWPATLVQPVGSPLSLECTVEGTSNPNLYWYRQAAGRGLQLLFYSVGIGQISSEVPQNLSASRPQDRQFILSSKKLLLSDSGFYLCAIGRGNTEAFFGQGTRLTVV.